This is a list of T cell receptor beta chains from one sample in a study of blood T cell repertoires in COVID-19. Measured with immunoSEQ multiplex PCR; TCRdb has only the in-frame clones, and not every one. The sample has 60,000 or so clones, just over 85% seen once. The sequenced sample consisted of peripheral blood. The source is a man aged 60 to 69 with acute or convalescent COVID-19. The conserved cysteine and the conserved F or W are not part of the CDR3 here. D genes are given only for firm matches.

j_gene,d_gene,v_gene,CDR3aa
TRBJ1-1,.,TRBV3-1/TRBV3-2,ASSSRPMNTEAF
TRBJ1-2,TRBD1,TRBV2,ASSEQQGVTYGYT
TRBJ2-5,TRBD2,TRBV28,ASSAPGGQETQY
TRBJ1-2,.,TRBV19,ASSIQFGPYGYT
TRBJ2-5,.,TRBV7-8,ASSLGAGAETQY
TRBJ1-1,TRBD1,TRBV30,AWSVGLTGGATEAF
TRBJ2-3,.,TRBV11-2,ASSFVTDTQY
TRBJ2-7,TRBD1,TRBV11-1,ASRHGQGVSYEQY
TRBJ1-1,TRBD1,TRBV2,ASSGTGGNTEAF
TRBJ2-3,TRBD2,TRBV6-6,ASRESRRGVTQY
TRBJ2-6,.,TRBV27,ASSLWGLGSGANVLT
TRBJ2-3,TRBD2,TRBV20-1,SASNSGRTADTQY
TRBJ2-1,TRBD2,TRBV5-3,ARSSDGLAECEQF
TRBJ2-1,.,TRBV29-1,SVGQGGAYNEQF
TRBJ1-1,.,TRBV10-2,ASTKGGYTEAF
TRBJ2-5,TRBD2,TRBV7-2,ASSTIFPGGKLETQY
TRBJ1-2,.,TRBV15,ATSTGRGYT
TRBJ1-2,.,TRBV27,ASSPRTADYGYT
TRBJ1-5,.,TRBV29-1,SARVGDQPQH
TRBJ2-7,.,TRBV2,ASSENSKQY
TRBJ2-1,TRBD1,TRBV7-6,ASSFQTGQGEQF
TRBJ2-7,TRBD1,TRBV28,ASSGGQVYEQY
TRBJ2-4,.,TRBV7-8,ASSLWGRVTAKNIQY
TRBJ1-1,.,TRBV5-1,ASSPPGVMGLEAF
TRBJ2-7,TRBD1,TRBV30,AWSVFGQGAYEQY
TRBJ2-3,.,TRBV27,ASSLLQGPPDTQY
TRBJ2-1,.,TRBV5-1,ASSLRTALDEQF
TRBJ2-3,.,TRBV29-1,SVGGGASTDTQY
TRBJ2-3,TRBD1,TRBV18,ASSPPGQGIPDTQY
TRBJ1-2,TRBD1,TRBV30,AWSVGDRFYGYT
TRBJ1-6,.,TRBV19,ASRERGSDSPLH
TRBJ2-1,.,TRBV5-1,ASRGFLEQF
TRBJ2-2,TRBD2,TRBV28,ASGLGAGGSGELF
TRBJ1-4,.,TRBV2,ASSAPDRGGNEKLF
TRBJ1-1,.,TRBV9,ASSVVGADTEAF
TRBJ2-1,.,TRBV28,ASSRGVAGYNEQF
TRBJ2-1,.,TRBV5-1,ASSLGDFKTNEQF
TRBJ2-1,TRBD2,TRBV5-6,ASSLRGTSYNEQF
TRBJ2-5,.,TRBV2,ASDQRQGFGETQY
TRBJ2-3,.,TRBV6-5,ASSPRRGRTDTQY
TRBJ2-2,TRBD1,TRBV10-3,AISELPGQEGAGELF
TRBJ2-3,TRBD2,TRBV28,ASSFVAGGPPDTQY
TRBJ2-1,.,TRBV14,ASSQEGRAYNEQF